This TCR beta chain was captured by sequencing in a study of blood T cells in healthy people across ages. For every donor, a draw yielded roughly 10 milliliters of peripheral blood. Overall study results and limits: TCR beta diversity was tightly associated with the proportion of naive T cells.

Primed by a sample-barcoded 5' primer and a J-beta primer mix, a second PCR proceeded for 7 to 11 cycles. Unique molecular identifiers of 12 random nucleotides labeled each cDNA. Via MiXCR, TCRdb re-called the 5' RACE reads, giving one row per CDR3 protein. Of some 1,500,000 distinct CDR3 sequences listed, about 45% are singletons. Details on this clonotype: Its antigen is as yet unknown.

V was clipped by 1 base and J by 0 bases, with 10 bases between them. This CDR3 comprises 15 residues. CDR1 and CDR2 from the germline V gene are DFQATT and SNEGSKA (reference sequence). The TCR comes from a young woman in good health. J is TRBJ1-5 and V is TRBV20-1; possible D gene TRBD1, 6 bases. The sequenced sample consisted of blood. The CDR3 sequence: CSARAGHYSNQPQHF. In nucleotides, the CDR3 is TGCAGTGCTAGAGCGGGACACTATAGCAATCAGCCCCAGCATTTT.